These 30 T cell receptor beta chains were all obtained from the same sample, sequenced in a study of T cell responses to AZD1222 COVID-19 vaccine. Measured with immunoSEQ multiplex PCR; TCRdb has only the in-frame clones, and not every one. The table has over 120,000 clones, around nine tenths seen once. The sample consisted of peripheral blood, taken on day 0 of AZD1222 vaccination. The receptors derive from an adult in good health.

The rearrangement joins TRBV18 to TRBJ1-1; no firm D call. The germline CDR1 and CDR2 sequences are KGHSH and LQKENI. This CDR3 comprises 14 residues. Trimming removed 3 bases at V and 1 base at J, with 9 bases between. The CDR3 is CASSPTWGNTEAFF. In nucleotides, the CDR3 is TGTGCCAGCTCACCCACGTGGGGGAACACTGAAGCTTTCTTT.

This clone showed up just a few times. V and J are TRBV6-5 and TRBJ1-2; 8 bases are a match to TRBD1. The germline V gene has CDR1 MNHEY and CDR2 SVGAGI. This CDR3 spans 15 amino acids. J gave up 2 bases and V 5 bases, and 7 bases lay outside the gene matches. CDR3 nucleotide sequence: TGTGCCAGCAGTCCGACAGGGGAAGGGAACTATGGCTACACCTTC. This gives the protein CASSPTGEGNYGYTF.

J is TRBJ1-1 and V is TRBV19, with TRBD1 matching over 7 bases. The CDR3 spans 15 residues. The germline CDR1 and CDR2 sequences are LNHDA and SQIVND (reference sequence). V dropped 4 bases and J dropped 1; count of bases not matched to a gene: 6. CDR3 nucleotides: TGTGCCAGTAGTAGAGGTCGGACAGGGAACACTGAAGCTTTCTTT. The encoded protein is CASSRGRTGNTEAFF.

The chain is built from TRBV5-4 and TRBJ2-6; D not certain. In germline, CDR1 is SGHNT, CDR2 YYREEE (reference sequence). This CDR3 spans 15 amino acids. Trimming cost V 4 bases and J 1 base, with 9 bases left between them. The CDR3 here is CASSGYRSGANVLTF. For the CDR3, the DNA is TGTGCCAGCAGCGGCTACAGATCTGGGGCCAACGTCCTGACTTTC.

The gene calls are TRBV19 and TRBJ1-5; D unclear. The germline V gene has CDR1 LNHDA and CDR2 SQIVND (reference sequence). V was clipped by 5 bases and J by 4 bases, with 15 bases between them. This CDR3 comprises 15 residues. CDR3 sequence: CASSQAMPLNQPQHF. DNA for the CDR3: TGTGCCAGTAGTCAAGCTATGCCGTTGAATCAGCCCCAGCATTTT.

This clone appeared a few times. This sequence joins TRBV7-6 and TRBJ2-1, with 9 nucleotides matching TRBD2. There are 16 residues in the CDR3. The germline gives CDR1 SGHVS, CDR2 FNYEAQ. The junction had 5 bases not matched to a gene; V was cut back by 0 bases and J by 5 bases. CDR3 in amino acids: CASSLAGLATNNEQFF. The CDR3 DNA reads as TGTGCCAGCAGCTTAGCTGGACTAGCGACTAACAATGAGCAGTTCTTC.

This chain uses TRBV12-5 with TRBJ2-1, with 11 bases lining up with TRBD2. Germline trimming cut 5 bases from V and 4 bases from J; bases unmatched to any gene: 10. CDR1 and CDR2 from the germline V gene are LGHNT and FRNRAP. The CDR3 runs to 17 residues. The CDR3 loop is CASGSGLAGGPYNEQFF. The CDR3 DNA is TGTGCTAGTGGTAGCGGGTTAGCGGGAGGGCCGTACAATGAGCAGTTCTTC.

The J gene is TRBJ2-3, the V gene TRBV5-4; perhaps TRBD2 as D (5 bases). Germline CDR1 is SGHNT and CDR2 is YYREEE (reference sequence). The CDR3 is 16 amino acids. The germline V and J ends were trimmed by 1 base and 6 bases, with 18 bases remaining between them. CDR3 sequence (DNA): TGTGCCAGCAGCTTGAGGTCGGGCCTCGGGGTGGATACGCAGTATTTT. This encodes CASSLRSGLGVDTQYF.

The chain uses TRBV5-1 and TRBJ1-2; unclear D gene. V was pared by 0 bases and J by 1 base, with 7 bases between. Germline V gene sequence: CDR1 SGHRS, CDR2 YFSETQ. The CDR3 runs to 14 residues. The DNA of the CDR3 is TGCGCCAGCAGCTTGGAACCGATTAACTATGGCTACACCTTC. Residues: CASSLEPINYGYTF.

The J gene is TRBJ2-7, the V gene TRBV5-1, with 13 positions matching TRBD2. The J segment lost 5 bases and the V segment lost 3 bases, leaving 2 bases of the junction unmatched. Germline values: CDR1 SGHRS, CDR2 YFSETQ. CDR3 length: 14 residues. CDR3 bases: TGCGCCAGCAGCTACGGACTAGCGGGAGACGAGCAGTACTTC. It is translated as CASSYGLAGDEQYF.

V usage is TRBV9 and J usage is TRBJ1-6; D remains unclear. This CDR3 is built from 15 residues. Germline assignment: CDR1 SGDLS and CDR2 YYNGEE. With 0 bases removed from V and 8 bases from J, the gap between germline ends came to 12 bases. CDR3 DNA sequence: TGTGCCAGCAGCGTAGAGATCGGGCCTGATTCACCCCTCCACTTT. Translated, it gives CASSVEIGPDSPLHF.

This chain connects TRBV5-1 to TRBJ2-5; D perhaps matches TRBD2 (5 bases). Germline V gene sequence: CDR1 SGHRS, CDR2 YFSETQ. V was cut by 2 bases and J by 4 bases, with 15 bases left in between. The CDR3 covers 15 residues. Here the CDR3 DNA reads TGCGCCAGCAGCTTTTTAACGGCGGGCCGAGAGACCCAGTACTTC. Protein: CASSFLTAGRETQYF.

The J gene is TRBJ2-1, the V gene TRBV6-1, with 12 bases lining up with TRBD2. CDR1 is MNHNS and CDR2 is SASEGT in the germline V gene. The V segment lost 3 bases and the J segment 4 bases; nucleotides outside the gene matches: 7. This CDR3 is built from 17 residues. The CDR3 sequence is CASSELTLAGGYNEQFF. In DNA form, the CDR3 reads TGTGCCAGCAGTGAGCTAACTCTAGCGGGAGGGTACAATGAGCAGTTCTTC.

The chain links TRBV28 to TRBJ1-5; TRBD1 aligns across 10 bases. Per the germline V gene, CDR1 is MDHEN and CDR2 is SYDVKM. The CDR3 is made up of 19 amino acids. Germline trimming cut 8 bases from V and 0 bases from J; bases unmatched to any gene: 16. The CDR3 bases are TGTGCCAGCTCAAGCCTGACAGGGGGCTTAGGGTATAGCAATCAGCCCCAGCATTTT. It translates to CASSSLTGGLGYSNQPQHF.

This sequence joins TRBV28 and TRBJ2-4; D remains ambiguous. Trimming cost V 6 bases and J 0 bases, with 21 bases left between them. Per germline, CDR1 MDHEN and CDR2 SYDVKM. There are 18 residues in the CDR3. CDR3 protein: CASSNIVTLLSAKNIQYF. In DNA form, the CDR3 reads TGTGCCAGCAGCAATATAGTTACACTCCTTTCAGCCAAAAACATTCAGTACTTC.

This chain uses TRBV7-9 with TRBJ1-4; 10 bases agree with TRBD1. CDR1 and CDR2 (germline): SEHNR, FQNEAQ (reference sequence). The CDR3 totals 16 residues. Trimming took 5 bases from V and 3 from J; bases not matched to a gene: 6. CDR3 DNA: TGTGCCAGCAGCGACAGGGGGCCGTGGGCTAATGAAAAACTGTTTTTT. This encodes CASSDRGPWANEKLFF.

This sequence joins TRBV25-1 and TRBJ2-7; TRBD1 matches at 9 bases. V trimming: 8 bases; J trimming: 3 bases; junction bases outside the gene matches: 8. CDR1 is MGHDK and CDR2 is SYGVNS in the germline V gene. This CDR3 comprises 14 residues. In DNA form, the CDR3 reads TGTGCCAGCTCGCTTCCGGGACAGGGCTACGAGCAGTACTTC. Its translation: CASSLPGQGYEQYF.

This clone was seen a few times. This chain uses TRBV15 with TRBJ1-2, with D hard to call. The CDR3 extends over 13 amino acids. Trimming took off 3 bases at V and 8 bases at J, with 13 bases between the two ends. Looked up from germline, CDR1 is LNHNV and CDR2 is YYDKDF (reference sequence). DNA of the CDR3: TGTGCCACCAGCAGGGACCGGGTTCCCGGCTACACCTTC. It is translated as CATSRDRVPGYTF.

CDR3 DNA sequence: TGTGCCAGCAGTTCCCTGCGACAGGGCCATTCGCAGCCCCAGCATTTT. Amino acid sequence: CASSSLRQGHSQPQHF. The chain uses TRBV28 and TRBJ1-5, with 7 bases aligning to TRBD1. Germline CDR1 and CDR2: MDHEN and SYDVKM. The CDR3 covers 16 residues. J was trimmed by 7 bases and V by 4 bases; bases with no gene match: 13.

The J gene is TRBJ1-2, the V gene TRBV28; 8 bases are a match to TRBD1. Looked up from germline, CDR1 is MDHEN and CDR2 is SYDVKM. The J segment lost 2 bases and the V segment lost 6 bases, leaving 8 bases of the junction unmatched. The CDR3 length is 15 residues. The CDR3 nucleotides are TGTGCCAGCAGCCCCTCGGGACAGGAAAACTATGGCTACACCTTC. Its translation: CASSPSGQENYGYTF.

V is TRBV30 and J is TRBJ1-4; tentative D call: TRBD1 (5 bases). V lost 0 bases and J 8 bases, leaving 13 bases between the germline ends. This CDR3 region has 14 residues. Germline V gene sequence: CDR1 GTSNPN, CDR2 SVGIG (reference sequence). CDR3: CAWSVRQGGEKLFF. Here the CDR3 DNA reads TGTGCCTGGAGTGTACGGCAGGGTGGGGAAAAACTGTTTTTT.

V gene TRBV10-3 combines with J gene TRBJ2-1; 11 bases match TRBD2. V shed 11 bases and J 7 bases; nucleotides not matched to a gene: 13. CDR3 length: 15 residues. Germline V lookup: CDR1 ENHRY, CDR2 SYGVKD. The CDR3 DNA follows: TGTGCCTCCAGACAACCGGGACTAGCGGTGAATGAGCAGTTCTTC. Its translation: CASRQPGLAVNEQFF.

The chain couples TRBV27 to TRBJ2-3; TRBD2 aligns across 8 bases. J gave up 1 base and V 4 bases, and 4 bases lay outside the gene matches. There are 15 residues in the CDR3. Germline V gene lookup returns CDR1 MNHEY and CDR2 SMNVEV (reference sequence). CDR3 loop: CASSSGGVGTDTQYF. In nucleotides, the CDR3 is TGTGCCAGCAGTTCGGGGGGGGTAGGCACAGATACGCAGTATTTT.

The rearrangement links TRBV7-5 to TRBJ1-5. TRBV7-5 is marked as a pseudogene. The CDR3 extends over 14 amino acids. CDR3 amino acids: CARSSEGSNQPQHF. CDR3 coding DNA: TGTGCCAGAAGCTCGGAAGGGAGCAATCAGCCCCAGCATTTT.

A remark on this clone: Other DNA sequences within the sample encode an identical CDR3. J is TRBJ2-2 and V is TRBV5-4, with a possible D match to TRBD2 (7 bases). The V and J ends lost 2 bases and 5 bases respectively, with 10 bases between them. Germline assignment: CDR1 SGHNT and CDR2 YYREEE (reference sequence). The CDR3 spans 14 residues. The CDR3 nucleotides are TGTGCCAGCAGCTTACAGGGAGGGACCGGGGAGCTGTTTTTT. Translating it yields CASSLQGGTGELFF.

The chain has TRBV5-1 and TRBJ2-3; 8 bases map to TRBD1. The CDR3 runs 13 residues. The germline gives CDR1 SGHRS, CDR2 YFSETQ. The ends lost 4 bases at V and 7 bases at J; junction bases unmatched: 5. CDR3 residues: CASSVDRANTQYF. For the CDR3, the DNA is TGCGCCAGCAGCGTGGACAGGGCAAATACGCAGTATTTT.

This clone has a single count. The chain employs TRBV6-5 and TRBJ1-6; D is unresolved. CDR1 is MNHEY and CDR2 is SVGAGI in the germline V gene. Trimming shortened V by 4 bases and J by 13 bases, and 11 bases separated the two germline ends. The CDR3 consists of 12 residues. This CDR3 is CASSFPSSPLHF. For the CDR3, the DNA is TGTGCCAGCAGTTTCCCCTCCTCCCCCCTCCACTTT.

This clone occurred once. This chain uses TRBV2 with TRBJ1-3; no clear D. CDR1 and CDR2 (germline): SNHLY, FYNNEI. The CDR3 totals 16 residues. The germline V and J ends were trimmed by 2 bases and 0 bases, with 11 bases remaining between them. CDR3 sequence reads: CASSERQVPSGNTIYF. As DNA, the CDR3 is TGTGCCAGCAGTGAAAGGCAGGTCCCCTCTGGAAACACCATATATTTT.

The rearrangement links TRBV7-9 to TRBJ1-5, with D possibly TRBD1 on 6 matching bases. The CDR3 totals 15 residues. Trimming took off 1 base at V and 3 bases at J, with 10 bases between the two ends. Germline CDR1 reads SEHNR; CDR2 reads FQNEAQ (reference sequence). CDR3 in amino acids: CASSLGQADNQPQHF. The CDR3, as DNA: TGTGCCAGCAGCTTAGGACAGGCCGACAATCAGCCCCAGCATTTT.

CDR3 bases: TGTGCCAGCGCTACAGGGGACAATCAGCCCCAGCATTTT. Translating gives CASATGDNQPQHF. The chain recombines TRBV12-3 or TRBV12-4 with TRBJ1-5; 7 nucleotides match TRBD1. The CDR3 consists of 13 residues. V was pared by 8 bases and J by 3 bases, with 4 bases of the junction left unmatched.